These 2 T cell receptor beta chains share one sample of origin, sequenced in a study of T cell responses to AZD1222 COVID-19 vaccine. Using immunoSEQ multiplex PCR, the repertoire was profiled, and TCRdb retains in-frame clones only, with some absent. The sample has over 130,000 clones, 92% seen once. The source material was peripheral blood, sampled 28 days after the second AZD1222 dose. All receptors come from an adult who received the AZD1222 COVID-19 vaccine.

The CDR3 is CASGRTGSPDTQYF. The CDR3 nucleotides are TGTGCCAGCGGAAGGACAGGGTCACCAGATACGCAGTATTTT. This chain links TRBV2 with TRBJ2-3; 8 bases map to TRBD1. The CDR3 runs to 14 residues. Germline V lookup: CDR1 SNHLY, CDR2 FYNNEI. J lost 4 bases, V lost 8 bases, and 8 bases had no gene match.

The chain has TRBV24-1 and TRBJ1-1, with a possible D match to TRBD1 (5 bases). This CDR3 has 12 amino acids. Trimming pared 1 base from V and 10 bases from J, leaving 9 bases between. The V gene's germline CDR1 is KGHDR and CDR2 SFDVKD. The CDR3 DNA follows: TGTGCCACCAGTGATTTTGCAGGGAGAGCTTTCTTT. This sequence encodes CATSDFAGRAFF.